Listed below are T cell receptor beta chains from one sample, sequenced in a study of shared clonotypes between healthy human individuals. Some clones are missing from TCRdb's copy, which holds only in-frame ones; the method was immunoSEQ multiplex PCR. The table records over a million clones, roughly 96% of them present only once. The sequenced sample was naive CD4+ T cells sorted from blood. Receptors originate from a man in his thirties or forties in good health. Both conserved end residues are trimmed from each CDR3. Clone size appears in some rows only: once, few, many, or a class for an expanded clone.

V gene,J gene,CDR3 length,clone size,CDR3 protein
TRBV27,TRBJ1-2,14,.,ASSPQTGAWVYGYT
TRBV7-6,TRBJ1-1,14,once,ASSLEAGQTWTEAF
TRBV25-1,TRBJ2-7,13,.,ASSAHGGPPHEQY
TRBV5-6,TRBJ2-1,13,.,ASSQAGGGYNEQF
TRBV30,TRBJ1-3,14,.,AWSVLVTGSGNTIY
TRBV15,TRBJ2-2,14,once,ATSRRLAGNTGELF
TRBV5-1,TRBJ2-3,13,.,ASSGLALSSDTQY
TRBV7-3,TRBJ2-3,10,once,ASSSGGDTQY
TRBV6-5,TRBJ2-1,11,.,ASRRGRDNEQF
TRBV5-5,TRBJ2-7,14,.,ASSLIPTSAAYEQY
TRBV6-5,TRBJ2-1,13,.,ATRRDGISYNEQF
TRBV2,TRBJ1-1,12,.,ASSRLGKNTEAF
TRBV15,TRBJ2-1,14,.,ATSRDTDHSYNEQF
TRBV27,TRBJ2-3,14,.,ASSPLQGPGADTQY
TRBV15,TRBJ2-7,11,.,ATSRLGVHEQY
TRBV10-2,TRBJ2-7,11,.,ASRRQEAYEQY
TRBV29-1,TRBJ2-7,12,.,SVAMAPQSDEQY
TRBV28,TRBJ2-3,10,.,ASSLGTDTQY
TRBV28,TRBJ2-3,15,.,ASSLRPSIAFGNTQY
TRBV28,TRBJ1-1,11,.,ASSFRGATEAF
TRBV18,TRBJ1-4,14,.,ASSPPGTGSREKLF
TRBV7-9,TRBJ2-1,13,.,ASSDDRTLYNEQF
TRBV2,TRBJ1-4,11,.,ASSPETNEKLF
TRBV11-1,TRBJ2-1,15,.,ASNNNVFVGGPGEQF
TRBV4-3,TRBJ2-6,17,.,ASSVEILGGLSGANVLT
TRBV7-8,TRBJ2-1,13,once,ASSLNPGAYNEQF
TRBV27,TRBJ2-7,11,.,ASSARDSTEQY
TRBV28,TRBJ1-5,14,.,ASRPRGAQSNQPQH
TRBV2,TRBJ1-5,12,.,ASSAVGGEQPQH
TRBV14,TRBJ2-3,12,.,ASSQFQGPDTQY
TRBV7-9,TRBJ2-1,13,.,ASSPLGLEHNEQF
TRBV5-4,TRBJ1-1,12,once,ASSLGAVNTEAF
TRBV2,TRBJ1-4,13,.,ASRGTGAANEKLF
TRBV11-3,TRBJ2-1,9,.,ASSRDNEQF
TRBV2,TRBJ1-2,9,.,ASRPGSGYT
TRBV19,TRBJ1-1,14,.,ASIRDSEMPHTEAF
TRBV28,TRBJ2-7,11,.,ASSLLGGYEQY
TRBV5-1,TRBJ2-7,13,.,ASSLMAGTLDEQY
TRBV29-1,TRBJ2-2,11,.,SAQLIAAGELF
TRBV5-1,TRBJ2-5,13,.,ASSYPTTLGETQY
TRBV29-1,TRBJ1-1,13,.,SVKPLGGLKAEAF
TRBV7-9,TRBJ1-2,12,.,ASSLIRDNPGYT
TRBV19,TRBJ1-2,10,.,ASGPTYYGYT
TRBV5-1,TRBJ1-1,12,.,ASSFNRGNTEAF
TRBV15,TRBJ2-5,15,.,ATSPSARHSGQETQY
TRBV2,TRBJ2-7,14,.,ASSKRLGTVPYEQY
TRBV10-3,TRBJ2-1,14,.,AISESSGSSYNEQF
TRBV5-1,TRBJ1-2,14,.,ASSRDAGEANYGYT